One sample yielded the 4 T cell receptor beta chains listed below, sequenced in a study of cytomegalovirus exposure and HLA in healthy donors. Method: immunoSEQ multiplex PCR; TCRdb's copy keeps in-frame clones and lacks some. Counted here are approximately 70,000 clones, 94% occurring once; the ten biggest clones make up roughly 0.63%. Source material: PBMCs. The source is a woman aged 18-29 years in good health and CMV-seronegative.

This clone is a singleton in its sample. The genes are TRBV6-4 and TRBJ2-2, with 9 bases matching TRBD2. CDR3 length equals 15 residues. The V segment lost 4 bases and the J segment 6 bases; nucleotides outside the gene matches: 6. Germline assignment: CDR1 MRHNA and CDR2 SNTAGT. The CDR3 reads CASSVSGGTAGELFF. The CDR3 DNA sequence: TGTGCCAGCAGTGTAAGCGGGGGGACTGCCGGGGAGCTGTTTTTT.

V and J are TRBV6-1 and TRBJ1-5, with 8 nucleotides matching TRBD1. CDR3 size: 17 residues. The V and J ends lost 2 bases and 0 bases, in that order; junction bases with no gene match: 6. Germline values: CDR1 MNHNS, CDR2 SASEGT. The CDR3 spells CASSEYTTGGSNQPQHF. CDR3 in DNA: TGTGCCAGCAGTGAATATACAACAGGGGGTAGCAATCAGCCCCAGCATTTT.

The chain joins TRBV27 to TRBJ1-6; D is unclear. Per the germline V gene, CDR1 is MNHEY and CDR2 is SMNVEV (reference sequence). With 4 bases removed from V and 4 bases from J, the gap between germline ends came to 17 bases. The CDR3 is made up of 17 amino acids. The CDR3: CASSSPQQEGYNSPLHF. CDR3 nucleotides: TGTGCCAGCAGTTCGCCCCAGCAGGAGGGATATAATTCACCCCTCCACTTT.

The chain links TRBV5-6 to TRBJ2-4, with TRBD2 as a possible D gene (7 bases). Germline assignment: CDR1 SGHDT and CDR2 YYEEEE. V lost 1 base and J 6 bases, leaving 17 bases between the germline ends. The length of the CDR3 is 16 residues. The CDR3, as DNA: TGTGCCAGCAGCTTGAGGTTGAGGGGAGGGGGAAACATTCAGTACTTC. It specifies CASSLRLRGGGNIQYF.